This TCR beta chain was sequenced during a study of cytomegalovirus exposure and HLA in healthy donors. The CDR3 consists of 13 residues. Looked up from germline, CDR1 is LGHNA and CDR2 is YSLEER. J lost 7 bases, V lost 5 bases, and 8 bases had no gene match. It was with 60 Vbeta and 13 Jbeta primers that the PCR ran. Clones were read by immunoSEQ multiplex PCR, and TCRdb kept only the in-frame ones, dropping some. In the table there are under 200,000 clones, approximately 85% of which are singletons. Material: PBMCs. The clonotype originates from a man aged 18 to 29 in good health and CMV-seropositive. The V and J genes are TRBV4-3 and TRBJ2-7, with 7 bases matching TRBD1. The DNA for the CDR3 is TGCGCCAGCAGCTTGGAAGGGGGCGATGAGCAGTACTTC. Its translation: CASSLEGGDEQYF.